Each of the 30 T cell receptor beta chains below was sequenced from the same sample in a study of cytomegalovirus exposure and HLA in healthy donors. Profiled with immunoSEQ multiplex PCR; TCRdb holds only in-frame clones, not every one. The data contain 130,000 to 150,000 clones, around 90% of them singletons. Input material: PBMCs. These receptor sequences come from a woman under 30 in good health and CMV-seropositive.

V gene TRBV5-1 combines with J gene TRBJ1-1, with no clear D. Trimming took off 1 base at V and 7 bases at J, with 11 bases between the two ends. The CDR3 spans 13 residues. Germline loops: CDR1 SGHRS, CDR2 YFSETQ. The CDR3 nucleotides read TGCGCCAGCAGCTTGATCGGCACGGGTGAAGCTTTCTTT. Translation gives CASSLIGTGEAFF.

The chain has TRBV6-6 and TRBJ2-1, with TRBD2 matching over 13 bases. V lost 7 bases and J lost 8; bases outside the gene matches: 8. Germline V gene lookup returns CDR1 MNHNY and CDR2 SVGAGI (reference sequence). The CDR3 runs 15 residues. The CDR3 coding sequence is TGTGCCAGCACCGAGGGGACTAGCGGGAAAGATGAGCAGTTCTTC. This encodes CASTEGTSGKDEQFF.

The chain uses TRBV12-2 and TRBJ2-7; the table gives TRBD1 as D, unverified against the DNA. TRBV12-2 is deemed a pseudogene. This CDR3 has 15 amino acids. CDR3 in DNA: TGTGCAAGTCGCTTAGATAGACAGGCGGTCTACGAGCAGTACTTC. It encodes CASRLDRQAVYEQYF.

The rearrangement links TRBV9 to TRBJ1-4; D is undetermined. The germline V and J ends were trimmed by 4 bases and 8 bases, with 12 bases remaining between them. The germline V gene encodes CDR1 SGDLS and CDR2 YYNGEE. This CDR3 is built from 13 residues. The CDR3 is CASSPQFEEKLFF. The DNA of the CDR3 is TGTGCCAGCAGCCCCCAATTTGAGGAAAAACTGTTTTTT.

The chain joins TRBV2 to TRBJ2-3; the match to TRBD2 covers 7 bases. J gave up 2 bases and V 7 bases, and 6 bases lay outside the gene matches. This CDR3 has 14 residues. CDR1 SNHLY and CDR2 FYNNEI come from the germline V gene. CDR3 region: CASNIAGPTDTQYF. The CDR3 coding sequence is TGTGCCAGCAATATAGCGGGCCCCACAGATACGCAGTATTTT.

The V and J genes are TRBV10-3 and TRBJ2-3, with D possibly TRBD2 on 6 matching bases. The CDR3 consists of 14 residues. Trimming stripped 4 bases from V and 2 bases from J, with 10 bases between. Germline V gives CDR1 ENHRY, CDR2 SYGVKD. CDR3 bases: TGTGCCATCAGTGCCGGGAGTGTCACAGATACGCAGTATTTT. This translates into CAISAGSVTDTQYF.

The rearrangement joins TRBV6-5 to TRBJ2-2; TRBD1 matches 7 bases. V was clipped by 0 bases and J by 1 base; unmatched bases: 2. The CDR3 is 16 amino acids. CDR1 MNHEY and CDR2 SVGAGI come from the germline V gene. This CDR3 is CASSYSRDRNTGELFF. CDR3 nucleotide sequence: TGTGCCAGCAGTTACTCCCGGGACAGGAACACCGGGGAGCTGTTTTTT.

This clone has only a few counts. The chain couples TRBV30 to TRBJ1-5; 7 bases agree with TRBD1. The CDR3 runs 13 residues. Germline V gene data show CDR1 as GTSNPN and CDR2 as SVGIG (reference sequence). The V gene end was trimmed by 2 bases and the J gene end by 7 bases; junction bases not matched to a gene: 5. The CDR3 spells CAWSRQGGQPQHF. In DNA form, the CDR3 reads TGTGCCTGGAGTCGACAGGGTGGACAGCCCCAGCATTTT.

This chain connects TRBV28 to TRBJ2-7; 11 nucleotides agree with TRBD2. Germline trimming cut 4 bases from V and 4 bases from J; bases unmatched to any gene: 0. CDR1 is MDHEN and CDR2 is SYDVKM in the germline V gene. This CDR3 contains 13 residues. The CDR3 sequence: CASSSSGGYEQYF. The CDR3 DNA reads TGTGCCAGCAGTTCTAGCGGGGGGTACGAGCAGTACTTC. The entire variable domain, with the rest obtained from reference TRBV28 and TRBJ2-7, is as follows: DVKVTQSSRYLVKRTGEKVFLECVQDMDHENMFWYRQDPGLGLRLIYFSYDVKMKEKGDIPEGYSVSREKKERFSLILESASTNQTSMYLCASSSSGGYEQYFGPGTRLTVT.

V gene TRBV7-9 combines with J gene TRBJ2-7, with D unresolved. The CDR3 is 16 residues long. The V and J ends lost 1 base and 1 base respectively, with 14 bases between them. Germline V gene data show CDR1 as SEHNR and CDR2 as FQNEAQ (reference sequence). The CDR3 nucleotides are TGTGCCAGCAGCTTAGTTTTTGGGCAGTTATCCTACGAGCAGTACTTC. Translation gives CASSLVFGQLSYEQYF.

This clone was seen only once. This chain connects TRBV7-3 to TRBJ2-5; maybe TRBD2 (5 bases). The CDR3 extends over 16 amino acids. Germline V gives CDR1 SGHTA, CDR2 FQGTGA. Trimming took off 5 bases at V and 5 bases at J, with 21 bases between the two ends. CDR3 sequence reads: CASSLNAGSDRETQYF. The CDR3 coding sequence is TGTGCCAGCAGCCTTAACGCGGGTTCCGATCGGGAGACCCAGTACTTC.

The rearrangement uses TRBV30 and TRBJ1-1; a weak D match, TRBD1 (5 bases). CDR1 is GTSNPN and CDR2 is SVGIG in the germline V gene (reference sequence). This CDR3 is 11 amino acids long. The V gene lost 4 bases and the J gene lost 11 bases, with 14 bases spanning the gap. CDR3: CAWTAGPRAFF. In nucleotides, the CDR3 is TGTGCCTGGACAGCAGGGCCAAGGGCTTTCTTT.

The chain combines TRBV25-1 with TRBJ2-6, with a weak D call TRBD1 (6 bases). V was trimmed by 6 bases and J by 0 bases, leaving 6 bases between them. CDR3 length equals 14 residues. From germline, CDR1 is MGHDK and CDR2 SYGVNS. The CDR3 is CASRDSSGANVLTF. The CDR3, as DNA: TGTGCCAGCAGGGACAGCTCTGGGGCCAACGTCCTGACTTTC.

The chain combines TRBV11-3 with TRBJ2-3; D might be TRBD2 (5 bases). Looked up from germline, CDR1 is SGHNT and CDR2 is YENEEA. The CDR3 is made up of 15 amino acids. Trimming removed 5 bases from V and 0 bases from J, with 12 bases in between. CDR3 in amino acids: CASSPVQRSTDTQYF. In DNA, the CDR3 is TGTGCCAGCAGCCCGGTCCAGCGGAGCACAGATACGCAGTATTTT.

The V gene is TRBV7-6, the J gene TRBJ2-7, with 10 bases aligning to TRBD1. The CDR3 has 17 amino acids. CDR1 SGHVS and CDR2 FNYEAQ come from the germline V gene. The V segment lost 1 base and the J segment 5 bases; nucleotides outside the gene matches: 11. Here the CDR3 DNA reads TGTGCCAGCAGCTTAGATTTGGAGTGGGACAGGGGCAACGAGCAGTACTTC. This codes for CASSLDLEWDRGNEQYF.

The chain employs TRBV6-6 and TRBJ2-1, with 12 bases identical to TRBD2. Unmatched junction bases numbered 9, after V lost 3 bases and J lost 12 bases. CDR1 and CDR2 from the germline V gene are MNHNY and SVGAGI (reference sequence). The length of the CDR3 is 15 residues. This chain's CDR3 is CASSYWTSGTEGQFF. CDR3 bases: TGTGCCAGCAGTTATTGGACTAGCGGGACCGAGGGGCAGTTCTTC.

The CDR3 sequence is CASSLPGQGNEQYF. The CDR3 DNA follows: TGTGCCAGCAGCCTGCCGGGACAGGGGAACGAGCAGTACTTC. The chain is built from TRBV11-3 and TRBJ2-7, with 10 bases lining up with TRBD1. Germline V gives CDR1 SGHNT, CDR2 YENEEA. The CDR3 length is 14 residues. With 5 bases clipped from V and 5 bases from J, the junction kept 6 bases outside the gene matches.

This chain links TRBV7-2 with TRBJ2-1; tentatively, D is TRBD2 (6 bases). Germline CDR1 is SGHTA and CDR2 is FQGNSA. This CDR3 spans 16 amino acids. V was clipped by 1 base and J by 0 bases, with 10 bases between them. The CDR3 DNA follows: TGTGCCAGCAGCTTAGACGGGAGTGGCTCCTACAATGAGCAGTTCTTC. Translating gives CASSLDGSGSYNEQFF.

The rearrangement links TRBV27 to TRBJ2-7; TRBD1 matches at 8 bases. With 5 bases clipped from V and 6 bases from J, the junction kept 9 bases outside the gene matches. CDR3 length: 14 residues. The V gene's germline CDR1 is MNHEY and CDR2 SMNVEV (reference sequence). CDR3 sequence reads: CASSTRQGSGEQYF. The CDR3 nucleotides read TGTGCCAGCAGTACGAGACAGGGGTCCGGCGAGCAGTACTTC.

With regard to this clone: Since no conserved phenylalanine or tryptophan closes the CDR3, a read error is the likely cause. Because the CDR3's place on the DNA is in doubt, the DNA is left out and the CDR3 is given as listed by TCRdb. This rearrangement joins TRBV5-6 to TRBJ2-7; the tabulated D call, TRBD2, remains unverified against the DNA. From its first to its last residue, the CDR3 has 13 amino acids. From germline, CDR1 is SGHDT and CDR2 YYEEEE. The CDR3 protein is CASSFGTSGRPWY.

The chain employs TRBV5-6 and TRBJ2-7; TRBD1 aligns across 8 bases. In germline, CDR1 is SGHDT, CDR2 YYEEEE. This CDR3 has 14 residues. V lost 4 bases to trimming and J lost 3 bases; unmatched junction nucleotides: 6. The CDR3 is CASSRGQGYYEQYF. The CDR3 coding sequence is TGTGCCAGCAGCCGAGGACAGGGATACTACGAGCAGTACTTC.

The gene calls are TRBV30 and TRBJ2-7; 8 nucleotides agree with TRBD2. CDR1 is GTSNPN and CDR2 is SVGIG in the germline V gene (reference sequence). This CDR3 has 17 amino acids. Trimming removed 0 bases from V and 0 bases from J; junction bases left unmatched: 10. The CDR3 loop reads CAWSVPGFSGNSYEQYF. CDR3 bases: TGTGCCTGGAGTGTACCTGGGTTTAGCGGGAACTCCTACGAGCAGTACTTC. Full variable domain (missing parts from reference TRBV30 and TRBJ2-7): SQTIHQWPATLVQPVGSPLSLECTVEGTSNPNLYWYRQAAGRGLQLLFYSVGIGQISSEVPQNLSASRPQDRQFILSSKKLLLSDSGFYLCAWSVPGFSGNSYEQYFGPGTRLTVT.

The gene calls are TRBV7-3 and TRBJ2-1; 8 nucleotides line up with TRBD1. V was clipped by 5 bases and J by 0 bases; unmatched bases: 6. From germline, CDR1 is SGHTA and CDR2 FQGTGA. The CDR3 consists of 16 residues. The CDR3 loop reads CASSPHRGSSYNEQFF. CDR3 bases: TGTGCCAGCAGCCCCCACAGGGGGAGCTCCTACAATGAGCAGTTCTTC.

This clone has only one observation. The chain employs TRBV4-3 and TRBJ2-7, with D hard to call. The CDR3 sequence is 13 residues long. Between the trimmed V and J ends, which lost 4 bases and 0 bases, there was a span of 7 bases. Germline-derived CDR1 and CDR2 are LGHNA and YSLEER. CDR3 nucleotide sequence: TGCGCCAGCAGCCGTAGTATCTCCTACGAGCAGTACTTC. This sequence encodes CASSRSISYEQYF.

This clone was seen a handful of times. The chain combines TRBV4-1 with TRBJ2-1; TRBD1 matches 10 bases. Germline values: CDR1 MGHRA, CDR2 YSYEKL. Trimming cost V 1 base and J 7 bases; bases outside gene matches: 7. The CDR3 runs 16 residues. DNA for the CDR3: TGCGCCAGCAGCCAAGTCTCGGGACAGGGGAGGAATGAGCAGTTCTTC. The encoded protein is CASSQVSGQGRNEQFF.

The genes are TRBV9 and TRBJ2-7, with 11 positions matching TRBD1. The CDR3 runs 15 residues. The junction had 6 bases not matched to a gene; V was cut back by 4 bases and J by 3 bases. The germline CDR1 and CDR2 sequences are SGDLS and YYNGEE. The CDR3 region has the DNA TGTGCCAGCAGCCCCTGGACAGGGGGCGGCTACGAGCAGTACTTC. Translated, it gives CASSPWTGGGYEQYF.

This chain links TRBV7-2 with TRBJ2-3, with a weak D call TRBD2 (7 bases). The germline gives CDR1 SGHTA, CDR2 FQGNSA. Trimming cost V 8 bases and J 7 bases, with 10 bases left between them. The CDR3 runs 11 residues. The CDR3 DNA reads as TGTGCCAGCGGGGGGGGCCATACGCAGTATTTT. Residues: CASGGGHTQYF.

The genes are TRBV2 and TRBJ2-2; TRBD2 matches at 9 bases. The CDR3 loop spans 15 amino acids. Trimming removed 7 bases from V and 5 bases from J; junction bases left unmatched: 8. The V gene's germline CDR1 is SNHLY and CDR2 FYNNEI. This chain's CDR3 is CASIRVAGVTGELFF. DNA of the CDR3: TGTGCCAGCATAAGGGTAGCGGGAGTGACCGGGGAGCTGTTTTTT.

V and J are TRBV10-3 and TRBJ2-6; D remains ambiguous. Trimming took 0 bases from V and 1 from J, leaving 7 bases between them. CDR1 ENHRY and CDR2 SYGVKD come from the germline V gene. This CDR3 region has 16 residues. The CDR3 DNA follows: TGTGCCATCAGTGAGTCCCAGGTTTCTGGGGCCAACGTCCTGACTTTC. Protein: CAISESQVSGANVLTF.

The chain carries TRBV7-8 and TRBJ2-3, with D possibly TRBD1 on 5 matching bases. The CDR3 has 14 amino acids. The germline gives CDR1 SGHVS, CDR2 FQNEAQ. With 2 bases removed from V and 6 bases from J, the gap between germline ends came to 12 bases. As DNA, the CDR3 is TGTGCCAGCAGCTTAACAGGCCCGAGGGATACGCAGTATTTT. This gives the protein CASSLTGPRDTQYF. The variable domain in full, with the rest retrieved from reference TRBV7-8 and TRBJ2-3, is GAGVSQSPRYKVAKRGQDVALRCDPISGHVSLFWYQQALGQGPEFLTYFQNEAQLDKSGLPSDRFFAERPEGSVSTLKIQRTQQEDSAVYLCASSLTGPRDTQYFGPGTRLTVL.